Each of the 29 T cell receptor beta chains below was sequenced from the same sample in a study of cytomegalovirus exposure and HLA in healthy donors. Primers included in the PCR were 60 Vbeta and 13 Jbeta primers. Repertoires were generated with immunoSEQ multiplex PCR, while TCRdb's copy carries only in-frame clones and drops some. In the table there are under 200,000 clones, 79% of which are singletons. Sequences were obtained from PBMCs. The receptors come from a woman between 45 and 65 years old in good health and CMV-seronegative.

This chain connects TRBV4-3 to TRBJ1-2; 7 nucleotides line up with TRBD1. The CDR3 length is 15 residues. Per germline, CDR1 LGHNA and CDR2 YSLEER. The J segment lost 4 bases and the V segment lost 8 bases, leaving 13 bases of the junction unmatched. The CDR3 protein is CASHKDDREAYGYTF. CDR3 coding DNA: TGCGCCAGCCACAAAGATGACAGGGAGGCCTATGGCTACACCTTC.

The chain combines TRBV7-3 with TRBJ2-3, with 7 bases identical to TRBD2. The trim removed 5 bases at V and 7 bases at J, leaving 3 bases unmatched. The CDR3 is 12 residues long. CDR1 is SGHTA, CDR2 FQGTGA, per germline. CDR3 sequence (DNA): TGTGCCAGCAGCAACGGGGGGAATACGCAGTATTTT. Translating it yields CASSNGGNTQYF.

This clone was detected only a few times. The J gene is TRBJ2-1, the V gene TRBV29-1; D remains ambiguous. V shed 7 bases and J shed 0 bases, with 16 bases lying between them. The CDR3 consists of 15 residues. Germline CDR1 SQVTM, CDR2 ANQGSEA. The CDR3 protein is CSAQLPRSSYNEQFF. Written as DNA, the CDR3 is TGCAGCGCCCAACTACCTAGGAGCTCCTACAATGAGCAGTTCTTC.

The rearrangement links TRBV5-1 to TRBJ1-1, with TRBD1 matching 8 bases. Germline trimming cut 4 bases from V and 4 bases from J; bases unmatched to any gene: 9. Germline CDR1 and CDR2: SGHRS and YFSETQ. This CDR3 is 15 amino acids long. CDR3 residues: CASSQPTGVFTEAFF. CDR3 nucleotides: TGCGCCAGCAGCCAACCGACAGGGGTTTTCACTGAAGCTTTCTTT.

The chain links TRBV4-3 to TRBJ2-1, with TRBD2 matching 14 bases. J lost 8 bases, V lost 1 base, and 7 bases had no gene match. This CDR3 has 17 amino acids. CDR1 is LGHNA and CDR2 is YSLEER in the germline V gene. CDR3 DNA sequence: TGCGCCAGCAGCCAAGTCCCGGGACTAGCGGGGGAGGATGAGCAGTTCTTC. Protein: CASSQVPGLAGEDEQFF.

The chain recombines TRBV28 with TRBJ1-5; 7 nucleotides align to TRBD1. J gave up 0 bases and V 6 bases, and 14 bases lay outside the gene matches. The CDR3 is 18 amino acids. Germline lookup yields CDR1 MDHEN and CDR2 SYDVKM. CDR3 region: CASSNSGDRMYSNQPQHF. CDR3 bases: TGTGCCAGCAGCAATTCGGGGGACAGAATGTATAGCAATCAGCCCCAGCATTTT.

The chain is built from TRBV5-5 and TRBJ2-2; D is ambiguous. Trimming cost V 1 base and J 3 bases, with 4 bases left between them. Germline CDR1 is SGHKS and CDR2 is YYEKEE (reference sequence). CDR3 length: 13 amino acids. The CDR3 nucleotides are TGTGCCAGCAGCTTGACAGACACCGGGGAGCTGTTTTTT. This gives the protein CASSLTDTGELFF.

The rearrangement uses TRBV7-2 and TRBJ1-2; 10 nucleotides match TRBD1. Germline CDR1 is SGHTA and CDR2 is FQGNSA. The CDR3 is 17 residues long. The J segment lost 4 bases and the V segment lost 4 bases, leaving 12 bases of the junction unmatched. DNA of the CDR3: TGTGCCAGCAGCTCCAAACTGACAGGGGGCGCGTTCTATGGCTACACCTTC. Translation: CASSSKLTGGAFYGYTF.

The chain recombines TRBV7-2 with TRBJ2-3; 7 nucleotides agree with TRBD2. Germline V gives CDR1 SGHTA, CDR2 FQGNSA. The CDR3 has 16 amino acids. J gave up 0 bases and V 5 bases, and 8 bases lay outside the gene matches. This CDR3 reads CASSQLAFVSTDTQYF. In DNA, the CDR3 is TGTGCCAGCAGCCAACTAGCGTTTGTGAGCACAGATACGCAGTATTTT. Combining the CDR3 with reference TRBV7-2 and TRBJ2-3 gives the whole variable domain GAGVSQSPSNKVTEKGKDVELRCDPISGHTALYWYRQSLGQGLEFLIYFQGNSAPDKSGLPSDRFSAERTGGSVSTLTIQRTQQEDSAVYLCASSQLAFVSTDTQYFGPGTRLTVL.

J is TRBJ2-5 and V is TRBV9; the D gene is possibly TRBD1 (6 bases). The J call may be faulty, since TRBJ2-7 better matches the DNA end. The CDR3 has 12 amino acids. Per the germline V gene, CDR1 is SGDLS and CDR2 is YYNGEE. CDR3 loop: CASGRGYNEQYF. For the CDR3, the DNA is TGTGCCAGCGGTAGGGGGTACAACGAGCAGTACTTC.

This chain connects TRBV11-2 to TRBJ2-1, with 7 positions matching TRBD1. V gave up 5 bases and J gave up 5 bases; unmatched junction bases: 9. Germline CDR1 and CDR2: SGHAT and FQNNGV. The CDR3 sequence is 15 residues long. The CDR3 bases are TGTGCCAGCAGCCCGACGACAGGGTCGGACAATGAGCAGTTCTTC. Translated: CASSPTTGSDNEQFF.

The DNA of the CDR3 is TGTGCCAGCAGCAGGACAGGGGTTCGCAATCAGCCCCAGCATTTT. This translates into CASSRTGVRNQPQHF. This chain connects TRBV6-5 to TRBJ1-5, with TRBD1 matching over 9 bases. V lost 6 bases to trimming and J lost 2 bases; unmatched junction nucleotides: 5. Germline loops: CDR1 MNHEY, CDR2 SVGAGI. The CDR3 is 15 amino acids.

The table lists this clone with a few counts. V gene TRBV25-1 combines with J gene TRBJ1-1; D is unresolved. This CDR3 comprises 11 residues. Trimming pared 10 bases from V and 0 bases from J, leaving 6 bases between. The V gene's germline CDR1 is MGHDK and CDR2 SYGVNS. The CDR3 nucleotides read TGTGCCACCGTCCTGAACACTGAAGCTTTCTTT. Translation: CATVLNTEAFF.

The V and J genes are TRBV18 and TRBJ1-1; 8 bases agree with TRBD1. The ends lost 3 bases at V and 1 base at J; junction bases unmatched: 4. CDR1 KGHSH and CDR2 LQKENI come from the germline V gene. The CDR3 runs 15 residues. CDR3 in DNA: TGTGCCAGCTCACCGGCCAGGGGGCCGAACACTGAAGCTTTCTTT. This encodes CASSPARGPNTEAFF.

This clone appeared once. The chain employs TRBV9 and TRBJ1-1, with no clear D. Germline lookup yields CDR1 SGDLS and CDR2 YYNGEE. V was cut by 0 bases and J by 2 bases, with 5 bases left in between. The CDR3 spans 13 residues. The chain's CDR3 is CASSVGHNTEAFF. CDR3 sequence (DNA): TGTGCCAGCAGCGTAGGACATAACACTGAAGCTTTCTTT.

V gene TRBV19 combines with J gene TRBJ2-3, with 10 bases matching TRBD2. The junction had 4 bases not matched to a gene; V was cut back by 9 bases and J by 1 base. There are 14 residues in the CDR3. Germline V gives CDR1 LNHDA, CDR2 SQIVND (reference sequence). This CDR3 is CASALAGGTDTQYF. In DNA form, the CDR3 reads TGTGCCAGCGCTCTAGCGGGGGGCACAGATACGCAGTATTTT.

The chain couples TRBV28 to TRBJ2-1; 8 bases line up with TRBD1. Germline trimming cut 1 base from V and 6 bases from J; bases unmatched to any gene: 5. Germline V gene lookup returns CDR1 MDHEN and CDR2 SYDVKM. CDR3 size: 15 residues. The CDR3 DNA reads TGTGCCAGCAGTTTATTTCAGGGGGCTTCCAATGAGCAGTTCTTC. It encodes CASSLFQGASNEQFF.

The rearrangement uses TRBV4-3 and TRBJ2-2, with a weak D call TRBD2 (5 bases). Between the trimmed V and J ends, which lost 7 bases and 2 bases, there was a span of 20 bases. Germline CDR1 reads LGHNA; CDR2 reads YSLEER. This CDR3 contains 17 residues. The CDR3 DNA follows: TGCGCCAGCAAGGGAGTGGGAGTGGGGTTTAACACCGGGGAGCTGTTTTTT. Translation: CASKGVGVGFNTGELFF.

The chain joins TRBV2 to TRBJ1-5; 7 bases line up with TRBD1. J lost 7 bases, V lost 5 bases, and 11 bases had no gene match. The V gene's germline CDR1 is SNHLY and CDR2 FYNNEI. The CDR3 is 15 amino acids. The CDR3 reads CASSHRTTGNQPQHF. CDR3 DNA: TGTGCCAGCAGTCATCGGACGACAGGGAACCAGCCCCAGCATTTT. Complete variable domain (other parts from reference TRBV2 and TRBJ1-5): EPEVTQTPSHQVTQMGQEVILRCVPISNHLYFYWYRQILGQKVEFLVSFYNNEISEKSEIFDDQFSVERPDGSNFTLKIRSTKLEDSAMYFCASSHRTTGNQPQHFGDGTRLSIL.

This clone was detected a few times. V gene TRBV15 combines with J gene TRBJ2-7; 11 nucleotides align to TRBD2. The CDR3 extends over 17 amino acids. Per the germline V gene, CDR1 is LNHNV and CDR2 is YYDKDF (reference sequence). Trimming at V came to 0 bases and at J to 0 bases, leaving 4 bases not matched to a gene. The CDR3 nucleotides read TGTGCCACCAGCAGAGAGGCGGGACTAGCGGTCTCCTACGAGCAGTACTTC. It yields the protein CATSREAGLAVSYEQYF.

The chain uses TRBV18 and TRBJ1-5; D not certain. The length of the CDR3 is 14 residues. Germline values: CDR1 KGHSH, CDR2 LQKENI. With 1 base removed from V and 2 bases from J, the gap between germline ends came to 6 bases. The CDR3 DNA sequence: TGTGCCAGCTCACCACAAGGAGGCAATCAGCCCCAGCATTTT. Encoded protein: CASSPQGGNQPQHF.

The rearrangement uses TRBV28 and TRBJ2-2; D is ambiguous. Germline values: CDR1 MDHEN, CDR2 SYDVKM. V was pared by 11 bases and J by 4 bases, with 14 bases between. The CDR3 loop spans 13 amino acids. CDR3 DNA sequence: TGTGCCCTGAGAGCACTACGCACCGGGGAGCTGTTTTTT. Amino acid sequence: CALRALRTGELFF.

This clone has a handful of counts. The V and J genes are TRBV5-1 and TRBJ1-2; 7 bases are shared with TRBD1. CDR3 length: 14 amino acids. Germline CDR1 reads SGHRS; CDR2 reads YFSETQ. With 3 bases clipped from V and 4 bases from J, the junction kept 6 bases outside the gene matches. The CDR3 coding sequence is TGCGCCAGCAGCTCCTCAGACAGGGCCTATGGCTACACCTTC. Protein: CASSSSDRAYGYTF.

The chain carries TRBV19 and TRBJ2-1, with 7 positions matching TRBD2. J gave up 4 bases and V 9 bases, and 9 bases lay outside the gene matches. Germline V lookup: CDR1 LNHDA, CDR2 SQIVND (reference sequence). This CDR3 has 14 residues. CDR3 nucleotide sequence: TGTGCCAGCGAAACCGGGACTACTTACAATGAGCAGTTCTTC. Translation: CASETGTTYNEQFF.

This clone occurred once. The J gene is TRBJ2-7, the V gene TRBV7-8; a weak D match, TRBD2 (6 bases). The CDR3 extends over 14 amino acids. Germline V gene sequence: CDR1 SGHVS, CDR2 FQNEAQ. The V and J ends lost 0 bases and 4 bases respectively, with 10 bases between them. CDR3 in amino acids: CASSLAEAGYEQYF. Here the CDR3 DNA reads TGTGCCAGCAGCTTAGCTGAGGCGGGGTACGAGCAGTACTTC.

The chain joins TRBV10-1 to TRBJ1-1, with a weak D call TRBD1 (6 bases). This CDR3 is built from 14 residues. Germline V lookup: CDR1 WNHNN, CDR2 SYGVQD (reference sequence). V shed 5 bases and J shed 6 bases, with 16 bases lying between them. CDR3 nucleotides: TGCGCCAGCAGTCACGGGCAGGGGTCTTCTGAAGCTTTCTTT. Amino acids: CASSHGQGSSEAFF.

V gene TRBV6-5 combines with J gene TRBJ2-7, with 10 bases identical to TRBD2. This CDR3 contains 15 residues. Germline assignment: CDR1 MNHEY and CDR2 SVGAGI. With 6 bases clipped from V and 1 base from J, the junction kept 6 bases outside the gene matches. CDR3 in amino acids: CASSPTSGISYEQYF. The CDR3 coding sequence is TGTGCCAGCAGCCCCACTAGCGGGATTTCCTACGAGCAGTACTTC.

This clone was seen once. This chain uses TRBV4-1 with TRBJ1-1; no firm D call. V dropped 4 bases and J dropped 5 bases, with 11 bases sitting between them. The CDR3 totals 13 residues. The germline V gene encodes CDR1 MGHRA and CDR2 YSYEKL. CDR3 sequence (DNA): TGCGCCAGCAGCCTACGGACTGGGACTGAAGCTTTCTTT. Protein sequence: CASSLRTGTEAFF.

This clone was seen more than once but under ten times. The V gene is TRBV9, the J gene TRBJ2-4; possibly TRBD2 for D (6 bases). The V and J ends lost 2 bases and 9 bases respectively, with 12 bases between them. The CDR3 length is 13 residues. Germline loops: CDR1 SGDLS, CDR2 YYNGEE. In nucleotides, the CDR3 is TGTGCCAGCAGCGTTGGGACTTGGGGCATTCAGTACTTC. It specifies CASSVGTWGIQYF.